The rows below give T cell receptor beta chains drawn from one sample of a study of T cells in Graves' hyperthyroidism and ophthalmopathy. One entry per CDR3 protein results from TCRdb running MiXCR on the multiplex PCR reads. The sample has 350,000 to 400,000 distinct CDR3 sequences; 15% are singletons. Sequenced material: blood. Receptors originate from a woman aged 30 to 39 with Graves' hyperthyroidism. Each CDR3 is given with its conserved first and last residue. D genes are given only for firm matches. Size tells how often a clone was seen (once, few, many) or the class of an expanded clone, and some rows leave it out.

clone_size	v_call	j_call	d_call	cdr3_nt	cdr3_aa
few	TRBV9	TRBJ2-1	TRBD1	TGTGCCAGCAGCGTAGGGGGACAGATGTCCTCCGTTGAGCAGTTCTTC	CASSVGGQMSSVEQFF
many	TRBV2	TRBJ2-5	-	TGTGCCAGCAGGCTAACTAGCCTCCAAGAGACCCAGTACTTC	CASRLTSLQETQYF
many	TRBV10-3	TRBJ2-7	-	TGTGCCATCAATCCCGGGACTGCTTCGTCCTACGAGCAGTACTTC	CAINPGTASSYEQYF
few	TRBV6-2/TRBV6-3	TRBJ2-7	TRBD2	TGTGCCAGCAGTTACGACCGGGACTACCAGGGAGAGCAGTACTTC	CASSYDRDYQGEQYF
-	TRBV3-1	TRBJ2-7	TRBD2	TGTGCCAGCAGCCCCCGGTCGGTAGCGGGACTGGCCCTGGGGTACGAGCAGTACTTC	CASSPRSVAGLALGYEQYF
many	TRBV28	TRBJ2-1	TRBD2	TGTGCCAGCAGTTCCCCTAGCGGGATGAGCAGTGAGCAGTTCTTC	CASSSPSGMSSEQFF
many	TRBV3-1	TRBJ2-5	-	TGTGCCAGCAGCCAAGAGGCCGACGGCGGTTACCAAGAGACCCAGTACTTC	CASSQEADGGYQETQYF
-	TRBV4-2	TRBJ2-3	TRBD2	TGTGCCAGCAGCCACCCAGCGGGAGGGGGCACAGATACGCAGTATTTT	CASSHPAGGGTDTQYF
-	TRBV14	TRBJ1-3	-	TGTGCCAGCAGCCCCGGGCCATTTTTTGGAAACACCATATATTTT	CASSPGPFFGNTIYF
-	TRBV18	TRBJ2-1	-	TGTGCCAGCTCACCACGGGAAGGGGGGGATGAGCAGTTCTTC	CASSPREGGDEQFF
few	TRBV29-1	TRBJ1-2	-	TGCAGCGTTGAATCCCTCCATGGCTACACCTTC	CSVESLHGYTF
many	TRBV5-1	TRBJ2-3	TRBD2	TGCGCCAGCCGACTAGCGAGACCCACAGATACGCAGTATTTT	CASRLARPTDTQYF
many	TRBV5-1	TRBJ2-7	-	TGCGCCAGCAGCTTGGGAGTCCTCCGCGGGACTGAGGACGAGCAGTACTTC	CASSLGVLRGTEDEQYF
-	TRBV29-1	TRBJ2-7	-	TGCAGCGTTGAATCGACCTCCTACGAGCAGTACTTC	CSVESTSYEQYF
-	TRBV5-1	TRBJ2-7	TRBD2	TGCGCCAGTAGGGCGGCAGGGGGTACCCGGACTAGCGGGATCTCCTACGAGCAGTACTTC	CASRAAGGTRTSGISYEQYF
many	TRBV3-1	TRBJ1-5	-	TGTGCCAGCAGCCAAGGTGCAGGGTCTCAGCCCCAGCATTTT	CASSQGAGSQPQHF
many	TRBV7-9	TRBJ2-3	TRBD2	TGTGCCAGCAGCTTAGCGCTGGCCGGACTTCTAGCGGGGCAGTATTTT	CASSLALAGLLAGQYF
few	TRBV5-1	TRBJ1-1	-	TGCGCCAGCAGCTCGGGGGAAGGTAGGACAGCGAACACTGAAGCTTTCTTT	CASSSGEGRTANTEAFF
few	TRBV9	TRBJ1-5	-	TGTGCCAGCAGCGTAGGAGGGTCTGGTAGCAATCAGCCCCAGCATTTT	CASSVGGSGSNQPQHF
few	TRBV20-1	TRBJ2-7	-	TGCAGTGTCCCGGGACCTACGGAGCAGTACTTC	CSVPGPTEQYF
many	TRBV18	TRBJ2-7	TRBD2	TGTGCCAGCTCACCAACGAACCTAGCGGAAAGCGAGCAGTACTTC	CASSPTNLAESEQYF
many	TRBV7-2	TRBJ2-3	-	TGTGCCAGCAGCCCCGCTAGACTTAGCACAGATACGCAGTATTTT	CASSPARLSTDTQYF